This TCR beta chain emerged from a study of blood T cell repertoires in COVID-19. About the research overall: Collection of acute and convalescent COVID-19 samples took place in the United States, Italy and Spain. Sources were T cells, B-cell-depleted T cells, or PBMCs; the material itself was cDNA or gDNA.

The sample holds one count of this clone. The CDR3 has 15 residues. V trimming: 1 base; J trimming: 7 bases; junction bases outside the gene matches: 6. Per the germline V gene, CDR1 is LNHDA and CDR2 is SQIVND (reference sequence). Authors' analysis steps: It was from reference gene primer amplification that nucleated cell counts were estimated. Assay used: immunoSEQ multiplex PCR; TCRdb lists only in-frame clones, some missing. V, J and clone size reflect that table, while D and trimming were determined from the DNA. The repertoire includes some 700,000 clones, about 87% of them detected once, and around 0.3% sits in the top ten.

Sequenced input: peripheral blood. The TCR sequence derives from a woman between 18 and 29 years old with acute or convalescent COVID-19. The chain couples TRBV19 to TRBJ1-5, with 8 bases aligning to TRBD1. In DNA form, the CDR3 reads TGTGCCAGTAGTATAGTCACAGGGGGTTTCCAGCCCCAGCATTTT. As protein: CASSIVTGGFQPQHF.